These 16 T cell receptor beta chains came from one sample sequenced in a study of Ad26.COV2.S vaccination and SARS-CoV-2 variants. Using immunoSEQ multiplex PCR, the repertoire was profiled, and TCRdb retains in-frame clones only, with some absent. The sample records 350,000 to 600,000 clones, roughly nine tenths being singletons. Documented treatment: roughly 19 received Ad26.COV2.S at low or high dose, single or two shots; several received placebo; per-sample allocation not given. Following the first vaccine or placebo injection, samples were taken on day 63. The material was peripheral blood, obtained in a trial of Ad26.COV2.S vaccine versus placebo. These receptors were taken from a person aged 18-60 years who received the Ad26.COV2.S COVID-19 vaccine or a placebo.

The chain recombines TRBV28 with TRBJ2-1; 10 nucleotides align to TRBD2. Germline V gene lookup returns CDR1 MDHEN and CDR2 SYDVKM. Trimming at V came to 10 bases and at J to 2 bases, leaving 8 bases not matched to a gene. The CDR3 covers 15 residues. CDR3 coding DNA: TGTGCCACCCTACCTAGCGGGAGAACCTACAATGAGCAGTTCTTC. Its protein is CATLPSGRTYNEQFF.

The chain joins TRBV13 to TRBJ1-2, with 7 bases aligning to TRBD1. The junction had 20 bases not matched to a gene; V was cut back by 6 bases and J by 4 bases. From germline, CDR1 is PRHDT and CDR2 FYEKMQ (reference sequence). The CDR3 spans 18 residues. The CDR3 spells CASRRTTGTVSIPYGYTF. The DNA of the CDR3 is TGTGCCAGCAGGCGAACTACCGGGACAGTTTCGATCCCCTATGGCTACACCTTC.

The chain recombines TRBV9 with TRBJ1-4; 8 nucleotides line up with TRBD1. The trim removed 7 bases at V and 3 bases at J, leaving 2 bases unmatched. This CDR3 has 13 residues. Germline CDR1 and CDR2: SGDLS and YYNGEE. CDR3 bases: TGTGCCAGCGGGACAGGCGCTAATGAAAAACTGTTTTTT. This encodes CASGTGANEKLFF.

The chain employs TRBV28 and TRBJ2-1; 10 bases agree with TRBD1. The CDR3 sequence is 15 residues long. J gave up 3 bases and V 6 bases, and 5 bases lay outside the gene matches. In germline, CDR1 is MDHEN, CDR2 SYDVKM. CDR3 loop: CASRIRDRGYNEQFF. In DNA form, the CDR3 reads TGTGCCAGCAGAATCCGGGACAGGGGCTACAATGAGCAGTTCTTC.

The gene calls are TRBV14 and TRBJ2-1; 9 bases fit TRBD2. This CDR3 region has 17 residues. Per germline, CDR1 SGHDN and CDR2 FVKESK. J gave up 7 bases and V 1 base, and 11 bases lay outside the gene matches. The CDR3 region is CASSQGDSGRSWNEQFF. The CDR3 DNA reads TGTGCCAGCAGCCAAGGGGATAGCGGGAGATCCTGGAATGAGCAGTTCTTC.

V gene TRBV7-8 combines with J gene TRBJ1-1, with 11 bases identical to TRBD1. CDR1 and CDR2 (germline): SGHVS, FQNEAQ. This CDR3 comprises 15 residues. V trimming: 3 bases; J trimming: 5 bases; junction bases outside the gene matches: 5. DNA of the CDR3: TGTGCCAGCAGCTTCGGACAGGGGGCCCTGACTGAAGCTTTCTTT. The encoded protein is CASSFGQGALTEAFF.

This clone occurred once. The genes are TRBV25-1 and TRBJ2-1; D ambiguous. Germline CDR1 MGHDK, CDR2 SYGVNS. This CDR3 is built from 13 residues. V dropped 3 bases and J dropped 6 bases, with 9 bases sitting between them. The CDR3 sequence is CASSDGVVNEQFF. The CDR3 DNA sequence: TGTGCCAGCAGTGATGGGGTAGTCAATGAGCAGTTCTTC.

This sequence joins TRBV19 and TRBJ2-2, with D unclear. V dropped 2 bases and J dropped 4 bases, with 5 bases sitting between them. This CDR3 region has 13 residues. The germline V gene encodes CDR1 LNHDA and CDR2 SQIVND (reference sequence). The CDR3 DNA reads TGTGCCAGTAGTATACCTTTCACCGGGGAGCTGTTTTTT. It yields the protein CASSIPFTGELFF.

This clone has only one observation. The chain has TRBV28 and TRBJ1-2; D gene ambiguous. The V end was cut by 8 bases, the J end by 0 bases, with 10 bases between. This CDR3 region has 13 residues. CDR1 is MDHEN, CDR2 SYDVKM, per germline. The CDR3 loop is CASGTPANYGYTF. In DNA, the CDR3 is TGTGCCAGCGGTACACCGGCTAACTATGGCTACACCTTC.

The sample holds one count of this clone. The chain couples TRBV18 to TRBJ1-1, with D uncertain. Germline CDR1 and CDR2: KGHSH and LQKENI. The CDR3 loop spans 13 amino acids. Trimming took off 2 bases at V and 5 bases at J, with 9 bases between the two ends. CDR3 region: CASSPGRGTEAFF. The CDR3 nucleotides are TGTGCCAGCTCACCAGGACGTGGGACTGAAGCTTTCTTT.

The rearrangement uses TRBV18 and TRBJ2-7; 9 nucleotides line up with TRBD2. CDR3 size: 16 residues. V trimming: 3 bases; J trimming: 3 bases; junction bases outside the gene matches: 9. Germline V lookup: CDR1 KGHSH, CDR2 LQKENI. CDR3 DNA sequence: TGTGCCAGCTCACCCCAAGGGGCGGGAGGGCTCTACGAGCAGTACTTC. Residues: CASSPQGAGGLYEQYF. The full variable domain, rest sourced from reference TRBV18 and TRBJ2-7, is NAGVMQNPRHLVRRRGQEARLRCSPMKGHSHVYWYRQLPEEGLKFMVYLQKENIIDESGMPKERFSAEFPKEGPSILRIQQVVRGDSAAYFCASSPQGAGGLYEQYFGPGTRLTVT.

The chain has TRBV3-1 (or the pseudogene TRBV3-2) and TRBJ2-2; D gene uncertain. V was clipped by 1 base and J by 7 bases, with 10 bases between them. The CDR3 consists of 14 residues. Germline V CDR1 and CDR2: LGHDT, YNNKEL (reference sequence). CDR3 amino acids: CASSQGLGFGELFF. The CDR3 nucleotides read TGTGCCAGCAGCCAAGGTCTCGGGTTCGGGGAGCTGTTTTTT.

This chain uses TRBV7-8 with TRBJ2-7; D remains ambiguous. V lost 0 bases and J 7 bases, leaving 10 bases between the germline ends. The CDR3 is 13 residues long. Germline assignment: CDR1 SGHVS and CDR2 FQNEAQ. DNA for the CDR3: TGTGCCAGCAGCTTAGCGGACCGTGGGGAGCAGTACTTC. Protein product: CASSLADRGEQYF. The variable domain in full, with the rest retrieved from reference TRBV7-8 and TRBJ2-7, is GAGVSQSPRYKVAKRGQDVALRCDPISGHVSLFWYQQALGQGPEFLTYFQNEAQLDKSGLPSDRFFAERPEGSVSTLKIQRTQQEDSAVYLCASSLADRGEQYFGPGTRLTVT.

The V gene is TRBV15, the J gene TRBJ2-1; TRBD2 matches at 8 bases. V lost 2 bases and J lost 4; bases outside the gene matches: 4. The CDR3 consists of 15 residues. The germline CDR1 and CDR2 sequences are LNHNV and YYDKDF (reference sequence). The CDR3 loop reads CATSRIQREYNEQFF. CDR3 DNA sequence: TGTGCCACCAGCAGAATCCAGCGGGAGTACAATGAGCAGTTCTTC.

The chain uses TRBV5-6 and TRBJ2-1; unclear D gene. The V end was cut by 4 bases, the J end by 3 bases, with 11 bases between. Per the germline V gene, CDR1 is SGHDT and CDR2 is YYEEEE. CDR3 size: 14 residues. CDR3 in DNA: TGTGCCAGCAGCCCCGGTCACGTCTACAATGAGCAGTTCTTC. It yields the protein CASSPGHVYNEQFF. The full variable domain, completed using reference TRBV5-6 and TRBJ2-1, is DAGVTQSPTHLIKTRGQQVTLRCSPKSGHDTVSWYQQALGQGPQFIFQYYEEEERQRGNFPDRFSGHQFPNYSSELNVNALLLGDSALYLCASSPGHVYNEQFFGPGTRLTVL.

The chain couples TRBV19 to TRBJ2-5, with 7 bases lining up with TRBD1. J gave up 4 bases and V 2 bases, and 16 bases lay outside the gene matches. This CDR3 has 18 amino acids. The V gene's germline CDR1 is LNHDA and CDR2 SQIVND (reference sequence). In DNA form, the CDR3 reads TGTGCCAGTAGTATAAAGGTGTTGGCAGGGGGTCGGGGAGAGACCCAGTACTTC. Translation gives CASSIKVLAGGRGETQYF. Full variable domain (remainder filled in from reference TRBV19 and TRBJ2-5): DGGITQSPKYLFRKEGQNVTLSCEQNLNHDAMYWYRQDPGQGLRLIYYSQIVNDFQKGDIAEGYSVSREKKESFPLTVTSAQKNPTAFYLCASSIKVLAGGRGETQYFGPGTRLLVL.